These 14 T cell receptor beta chains originate from one sample sequenced in a study of blood T cells in healthy people across ages. Next came a second PCR, run for about 7 to 12 cycles, which used a sample-barcoded 5' primer along with a J-beta primer mix. TCRdb passed the 5' RACE reads through MiXCR, listing each CDR3 protein once. The data hold 1.5 million to 1.9 million distinct CDR3 sequences, with approximately 43% observed a single time. The sample consisted of blood. The receptors come from a woman under 30 in good health.

The chain is built from TRBV29-1 and TRBJ2-3; either TRBD1 or TRBD2 may fit D (5 bases each). The CDR3 consists of 15 residues. CDR1 is SQVTM, CDR2 ANQGSEA, per germline. V gave up 4 bases and J gave up 4 bases, with 18 bases separating them. Here the CDR3 DNA reads TGCAGCGTTGGATCCGGGGCCCTTAGGGCAGATACGCAGTATTTT. Protein sequence: CSVGSGALRADTQYF.

The chain uses TRBV5-5 and TRBJ2-2, with unresolved D. Germline V gene data show CDR1 as SGHKS and CDR2 as YYEKEE (reference sequence). The CDR3 loop spans 15 amino acids. V was clipped by 4 bases and J by 1 base, with 11 bases between them. In DNA, the CDR3 is TGTGCCAGCAGCCCCCTGAGAGTGAACACCGGGGAGCTGTTTTTT. Protein: CASSPLRVNTGELFF.

V and J are TRBV29-1 and TRBJ1-2; D uncertain. The CDR3 contains 12 residues. Trimming shortened V by 4 bases and J by 0 bases, and 6 bases separated the two germline ends. CDR1 and CDR2 from the germline V gene are SQVTM and ANQGSEA. The CDR3, as DNA: TGCAGCGTTGGTACTCCTAACTATGGCTACACCTTC. Protein: CSVGTPNYGYTF.

In this sample, this clonotype turned up a few times. V and J are TRBV18 and TRBJ2-1; 14 bases align to TRBD2. The CDR3 covers 16 residues. Unmatched junction bases numbered 4, after V lost 0 bases and J lost 9 bases. Germline CDR1 is KGHSH and CDR2 is LQKENI. The CDR3 loop reads CASSPPTSGRATEQFF. CDR3 nucleotides: TGTGCCAGCTCACCACCGACTAGCGGGAGGGCCACTGAGCAGTTCTTC.

This chain links TRBV3-1 with TRBJ2-7, with unresolved D. In germline, CDR1 is LGHDT, CDR2 YNNKEL (reference sequence). There are 13 residues in the CDR3. V was cut by 11 bases and J by 3 bases, with 17 bases left in between. The CDR3 nucleotides are TGTGCCTCTATGTTCAGAGGCAGCTACGAGCAGTACTTC. It encodes CASMFRGSYEQYF.

This clonotype was found once. The J gene is TRBJ2-1, the V gene TRBV9; TRBD2 might be the D (6 bases). This CDR3 contains 14 residues. Looked up from germline, CDR1 is SGDLS and CDR2 is YYNGEE. V gave up 2 bases and J gave up 3 bases, with 9 bases separating them. DNA for the CDR3: TGTGCCAGCAGCGTGAGCGGGTACTACAATGAGCAGTTCTTC. Protein product: CASSVSGYYNEQFF. The full variable domain, completed using reference TRBV9 and TRBJ2-1, is DSGVTQTPKHLITATGQRVTLRCSPRSGDLSVYWYQQSLDQGLQFLIQYYNGEERAKGNILERFSAQQFPDLHSELNLSSLELGDSALYFCASSVSGYYNEQFFGPGTRLTVL.

CDR3 bases: TGTGCCAGCAGCTTAGACGCCCTAAACACTGAAGCTTTCTTT. Its translation is CASSLDALNTEAFF. V and J are TRBV11-2 and TRBJ1-1; D remains ambiguous. The CDR3 is 14 residues long. V lost 0 bases and J 2 bases, leaving 7 bases between the germline ends. Germline V gives CDR1 SGHAT, CDR2 FQNNGV.

The chain links TRBV28 to TRBJ2-7; the D is unclear. V was shortened by 2 bases and J by 9 bases, with 14 bases between the two germline ends. The CDR3 has 13 amino acids. Germline CDR1 is MDHEN and CDR2 is SYDVKM. This CDR3 is CASSLGPSSVQYF. CDR3 DNA: TGTGCCAGCAGTTTAGGGCCATCAAGCGTGCAGTACTTC.

The J gene is TRBJ2-5, the V gene TRBV20-1; D assignment may be TRBD1 or TRBD2 (5 bases each). V lost 0 bases to trimming and J lost 2 bases, with 16 bases between them. Germline V gene data show CDR1 as DFQATT and CDR2 as SNEGSKA (reference sequence). CDR3 size: 16 residues. This CDR3 reads CSARDGWGPSQETQYF. The CDR3 DNA sequence: TGCAGTGCTAGAGATGGGTGGGGACCCTCACAAGAGACCCAGTACTTC.

The chain carries TRBV29-1 and TRBJ1-1; D is unresolved. V gave up 2 bases and J gave up 1 base, with 11 bases separating them. The CDR3 is made up of 14 amino acids. The germline gives CDR1 SQVTM, CDR2 ANQGSEA. This chain's CDR3 is CSVELPPENTEAFF. The CDR3 DNA sequence: TGCAGCGTTGAATTGCCGCCGGAGAACACTGAAGCTTTCTTT.

The rearrangement uses TRBV24-1 and TRBJ2-1; D remains unclear. Germline V lookup: CDR1 KGHDR, CDR2 SFDVKD. The CDR3 spans 12 residues. Deletions cut 7 bases from V and 8 bases from J, with 11 bases between. The CDR3 loop reads CATRKVVDEQFF. For the CDR3, the DNA is TGTGCCACCAGAAAGGTGGTCGATGAGCAGTTCTTC.

This clonotype has a count of ten or more. The chain joins TRBV11-3 to TRBJ2-1; a weak D match, TRBD2 (5 bases). Trimming pared 5 bases from V and 0 bases from J, leaving 11 bases between. The germline gives CDR1 SGHNT, CDR2 YENEEA. This CDR3 is built from 15 residues. The CDR3 nucleotides are TGTGCCAGCAGCCCCCGCCGGGGCTCCTACAATGAGCAGTTCTTC. This gives the protein CASSPRRGSYNEQFF. The entire variable domain, with the rest obtained from reference TRBV11-3 and TRBJ2-1, is as follows: EAGVVQSPRYKIIEKKQPVAFWCNPISGHNTLYWYLQNLGQGPELLIRYENEEAVDDSQLPKDRFSAERLKGVDSTLKIQPAELGDSAVYLCASSPRRGSYNEQFFGPGTRLTVL.

This clonotype was seen a few times. The CDR3 reads CSASDRTSTDTQYF. In nucleotides, the CDR3 is TGCAGCGCATCGGACAGAACTAGCACAGATACGCAGTATTTT. The chain recombines TRBV29-1 with TRBJ2-3; tentatively, D is TRBD1 (6 bases). The CDR3 has 14 residues. Per germline, CDR1 SQVTM and CDR2 ANQGSEA. Trimming cost V 7 bases and J 0 bases, with 14 bases left between them.

This chain connects TRBV12-3 or TRBV12-4 to TRBJ2-2; D gene unclear. V shed 1 base and J shed 3 bases, with 15 bases lying between them. The CDR3 is made up of 17 amino acids. CDR3 residues: CASSLGYSGLYTGELFF. The DNA for the CDR3 is TGTGCCAGCAGTTTAGGTTATTCGGGCCTTTACACCGGGGAGCTGTTTTTT.